The rows below give T cell receptor beta chains drawn from one sample of a study of neurological immune-mediated disorders. Via MiXCR, TCRdb re-called the 5' RACE reads, giving one row per CDR3 protein. The data show about 27,000 distinct CDR3 sequences, 2% to 2.5% seen once. Sample: PBMCs. The receptors were gathered from a woman in her forties or fifties with multiple sclerosis. Both conserved end residues are part of each CDR3. Each record gives: V gene, J gene, clone size, D gene, CDR3 protein, CDR3 DNA. D genes are given only for firm matches. The size entry gives how often the clone was seen (once, few, many) or a class if it is expanded.

>TRBV12-3/TRBV12-4|TRBJ1-4|many|TRBD1
CASCGTGNEKLFF
TGTGCCAGCTGCGGGACAGGCAATGAAAAACTGTTTTTT
>TRBV29-1|TRBJ1-3|many|.
CSADKGPNSGNTIYF
TGCAGCGCTGACAAGGGCCCTAACTCTGGAAACACCATATATTTT
>TRBV12-3/TRBV12-4|TRBJ2-1|many|.
CASSLRGLNNEQFF
TGTGCCAGCAGTTTGCGGGGGCTCAACAATGAGCAGTTCTTC
>TRBV10-3|TRBJ2-4|many|.
CATRDGNIQYF
TGTGCCACTCGGGACGGAAACATTCAGTACTTC
>TRBV5-6|TRBJ2-4|many|TRBD2
CASSSLTSGAAKNIQYF
TGTGCCAGCAGCTCCCTAACTAGCGGGGCAGCCAAAAACATTCAGTACTTC
>TRBV20-1|TRBJ2-3|many|TRBD2
CSAREFGGGSTDTQYF
TGCAGTGCTAGAGAGTTCGGCGGGGGTAGCACAGATACGCAGTATTTT
>TRBV12-3/TRBV12-4|TRBJ1-1|many|TRBD1
CASRNWGQASTEAFF
TGTGCCAGCAGGAATTGGGGACAGGCCAGCACTGAAGCTTTCTTT
>TRBV20-1|TRBJ1-5|many|TRBD1
CSATTGAGQPQHF
TGCAGTGCTACCACAGGGGCCGGTCAGCCCCAGCATTTT
>TRBV20-1|TRBJ1-4|many|TRBD1
CSACPTGQAEKLFF
TGCAGTGCTTGCCCGACAGGGCAGGCTGAAAAACTGTTTTTT
>TRBV9|TRBJ1-2|many|TRBD1
CASSVVDRGLEGYTF
TGTGCCAGCAGCGTAGTGGACAGGGGGCTAGAAGGCTACACCTTC
>TRBV20-1|TRBJ2-7|few|.
CSAREGALDLAKGREQYF
TGCAGTGCTAGAGAAGGTGCATTGGACTTGGCTAAGGGAAGAGAGCAGTACTTC
>TRBV20-1|TRBJ2-7|many|.
CSAQDARYEQYF
TGCAGTGCCCAGGACGCGCGCTACGAGCAGTACTTC
>TRBV20-1|TRBJ2-3|many|TRBD2
CSARTSGIGTDTQYF
TGCAGTGCCCGGACTAGCGGGATAGGCACAGATACGCAGTATTTT
>TRBV10-3|TRBJ2-1|many|.
CAIRRLGYSYNEQFF
TGTGCCATCAGAAGACTAGGGTACTCCTACAATGAGCAGTTCTTC